This T cell receptor beta chain was sequenced for a study of blood T cell repertoires in COVID-19. Membership in each cohort depended on participant-reported clinical history. Germline V gene sequence: CDR1 LNHDA, CDR2 SQIVND (reference sequence). The V and J ends lost 2 bases and 6 bases respectively, with 12 bases between them. This CDR3 comprises 14 residues. In the original workflow: Estimation of nucleated cell counts relied on the amplification of reference gene primers. The repertoire was sequenced with immunoSEQ multiplex PCR; TCRdb's copy has only in-frame clones and lacks some. That table is the source of V, J and clone size, and D and trimming were worked out from the DNA. The table lists roughly 330,000 clones, around 87% of them singletons.

The sequenced material came from PBMCs or T cells enriched from blood (not recorded which). The chain is built from TRBV19 and TRBJ2-3; D is unresolved. The receptor was isolated from a woman aged 25 to 45 who had recovered from COVID-19. The DNA for the CDR3 is TGTGCCAGTAGTATATCGACTCCTCCGGATACGCAGTATTTT. It codes for CASSISTPPDTQYF. The entire variable domain, with the rest obtained from reference TRBV19 and TRBJ2-3, is as follows: DGGITQSPKYLFRKEGQNVTLSCEQNLNHDAMYWYRQDPGQGLRLIYYSQIVNDFQKGDIAEGYSVSREKKESFPLTVTSAQKNPTAFYLCASSISTPPDTQYFGPGTRLTVL.